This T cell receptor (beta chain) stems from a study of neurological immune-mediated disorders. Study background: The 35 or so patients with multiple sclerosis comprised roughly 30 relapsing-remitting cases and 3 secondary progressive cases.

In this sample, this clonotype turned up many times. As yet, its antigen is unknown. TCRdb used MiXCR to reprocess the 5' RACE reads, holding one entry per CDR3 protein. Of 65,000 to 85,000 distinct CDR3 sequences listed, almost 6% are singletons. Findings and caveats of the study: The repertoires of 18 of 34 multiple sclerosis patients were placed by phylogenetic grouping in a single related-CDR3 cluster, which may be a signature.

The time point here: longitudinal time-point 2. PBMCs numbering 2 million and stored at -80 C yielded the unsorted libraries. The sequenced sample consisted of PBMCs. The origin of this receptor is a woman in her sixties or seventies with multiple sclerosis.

The CDR3 loop is CASSRGDSRRGTQYF. The CDR3 DNA is TGTGCCAGCAGCCGCGGGGACAGTCGAAGGGGGACCCAGTACTTC. The rearrangement joins TRBV7-2 to TRBJ2-5, with a weak D call TRBD1 (7 bases). Germline V lookup: CDR1 SGHTA, CDR2 FQGNSA. This CDR3 spans 15 amino acids. V dropped 5 bases and J dropped 7 bases, with 20 bases sitting between them.